These 27 T cell receptor beta chains came from one sample sequenced in a study of blood T cell repertoires in COVID-19. Only in-frame clones appear in the TCRdb table, and some are missing; sequencing was by immunoSEQ multiplex PCR. The sample has fewer than 95,000 clones; about 78% are singletons. Sequenced input: peripheral blood. All receptors come from a woman older than 75 with acute or convalescent COVID-19.

V gene TRBV5-4 combines with J gene TRBJ1-2; D not resolved. Trimming took 5 bases from V and 3 from J, leaving 14 bases between them. This CDR3 is built from 14 residues. CDR1 is SGHNT and CDR2 is YYREEE in the germline V gene (reference sequence). The CDR3 is CASSSPAGDYGYTF. The CDR3 DNA reads as TGTGCCAGCAGTTCCCCGGCGGGCGACTATGGCTACACCTTC.

The chain joins TRBV19 to TRBJ1-1; D gene ambiguous. The CDR3 has 14 residues. Trimming pared 2 bases from V and 3 bases from J, leaving 10 bases between. CDR1 is LNHDA, CDR2 SQIVND, per germline (reference sequence). The CDR3 protein is CASSIPGLYTEAFF. The CDR3 bases are TGTGCCAGTAGTATACCAGGCCTCTACACTGAAGCTTTCTTT.

This chain joins TRBV29-1 and TRBJ2-7; 10 positions match TRBD2. Germline V lookup: CDR1 SQVTM, CDR2 ANQGSEA. V shed 5 bases and J 0 bases; nucleotides not matched to a gene: 10. This CDR3 comprises 16 residues. The CDR3 sequence: CSVFSSGGRGSYEQYF. The DNA of the CDR3 is TGCAGCGTTTTTTCTAGCGGGGGTAGGGGCTCCTACGAGCAGTACTTC.

The chain links TRBV4-2 to TRBJ2-3; 7 nucleotides agree with TRBD1. This CDR3 spans 16 amino acids. V shed 2 bases and J 1 base; nucleotides not matched to a gene: 6. Germline loops: CDR1 LGHNA, CDR2 YNFKEQ. The CDR3 reads CASSQTGQTRTDTQYF. CDR3 bases: TGTGCCAGCAGCCAAACGGGACAGACGCGCACAGATACGCAGTATTTT.

This rearrangement joins TRBV30 to TRBJ1-5; D gene unclear. Germline assignment: CDR1 GTSNPN and CDR2 SVGIG (reference sequence). Trimming shortened V by 2 bases and J by 2 bases, and 13 bases separated the two germline ends. The CDR3 is 15 amino acids. The CDR3 here is CAWSPTRRGNQPQHF. In DNA form, the CDR3 reads TGTGCCTGGAGTCCTACTAGACGGGGCAATCAGCCCCAGCATTTT.

This sequence joins TRBV19 and TRBJ1-5; D is possibly TRBD1 (5 bases). This CDR3 is 17 amino acids long. Trimming pared 5 bases from V and 0 bases from J, leaving 17 bases between. Per the germline V gene, CDR1 is LNHDA and CDR2 is SQIVND (reference sequence). The CDR3 nucleotides are TGTGCCAGTAGTCTGGGAACAGGTTATGGTAGCAATCAGCCCCAGCATTTT. Translated: CASSLGTGYGSNQPQHF. Supplemented by reference TRBV19 and TRBJ1-5, the full variable domain reads DGGITQSPKYLFRKEGQNVTLSCEQNLNHDAMYWYRQDPGQGLRLIYYSQIVNDFQKGDIAEGYSVSREKKESFPLTVTSAQKNPTAFYLCASSLGTGYGSNQPQHFGDGTRLSIL.

The rearrangement uses TRBV19 and TRBJ1-1; D ambiguous. Germline V lookup: CDR1 LNHDA, CDR2 SQIVND (reference sequence). The V gene lost 5 bases and the J gene lost 5 bases, with 9 bases spanning the gap. This CDR3 contains 12 residues. Here the CDR3 DNA reads TGTGCCAGTAGTCTGACGGAGACTGAAGCTTTCTTT. This sequence encodes CASSLTETEAFF.

The chain uses TRBV5-8 and TRBJ2-7; D is perhaps TRBD2 (7 bases). CDR1 is SGHTS, CDR2 YDEGEE, per germline. CDR3 length equals 15 residues. The V and J ends lost 0 bases and 7 bases respectively, with 17 bases between them. The CDR3, as DNA: TGTGCCAGCAGCTTGGACGGCGGGGGCTATAGGGAGCAGTACTTC. Translating gives CASSLDGGGYREQYF. The variable domain in full, with the rest retrieved from reference TRBV5-8 and TRBJ2-7, is EAGVTQSPTHLIKTRGQQATLRCSPISGHTSVYWYQQALGLGLQFLLWYDEGEERNRGNFPPRFSGRQFPNYSSELNVNALELEDSALYLCASSLDGGGYREQYFGPGTRLTVT.

This chain connects TRBV30 to TRBJ1-1; D not resolved. V lost 3 bases and J lost 2, with 13 bases in between. CDR1 GTSNPN and CDR2 SVGIG come from the germline V gene (reference sequence). There are 14 residues in the CDR3. CDR3 DNA: TGTGCCTGGAGGACCCCCAGGTACAACACTGAAGCTTTCTTT. This gives the protein CAWRTPRYNTEAFF.

The chain joins TRBV7-9 to TRBJ2-6; 9 bases fit TRBD1. Germline loops: CDR1 SEHNR, CDR2 FQNEAQ (reference sequence). The junction had 8 bases not matched to a gene; V was cut back by 3 bases and J by 14 bases. The CDR3 extends over 14 amino acids. CDR3 in amino acids: CASSLGTGSNILTF. The CDR3 bases are TGTGCCAGCAGCTTGGGGACAGGGTCTAATATCCTGACTTTC.

The rearrangement joins TRBV7-8 to TRBJ2-5; 8 bases line up with TRBD1. Germline CDR1 and CDR2: SGHVS and FQNEAQ. J gave up 3 bases and V 5 bases, and 11 bases lay outside the gene matches. This CDR3 comprises 16 residues. CDR3 protein: CASSVTLTGGKETQYF. CDR3 coding DNA: TGTGCCAGCAGCGTTACCCTTACAGGGGGTAAAGAGACCCAGTACTTC.

The chain links TRBV28 to TRBJ1-1, with D possibly TRBD1 on 6 matching bases. Looked up from germline, CDR1 is MDHEN and CDR2 is SYDVKM. The CDR3 has 13 amino acids. V lost 6 bases and J 7 bases, leaving 15 bases between the germline ends. DNA of the CDR3: TGTGCCAGCAGGATCTACAGGGTAGATGAAGCTTTCTTT. This gives the protein CASRIYRVDEAFF. Based on the CDR3 plus reference TRBV28 and TRBJ1-1, the full variable domain is DVKVTQSSRYLVKRTGEKVFLECVQDMDHENMFWYRQDPGLGLRLIYFSYDVKMKEKGDIPEGYSVSREKKERFSLILESASTNQTSMYLCASRIYRVDEAFFGQGTRLTVV.

The J gene is TRBJ2-7, the V gene TRBV19, with a weak D call TRBD1 (5 bases). The germline V and J ends were trimmed by 5 bases and 4 bases, with 18 bases remaining between them. Germline CDR1 reads LNHDA; CDR2 reads SQIVND (reference sequence). The CDR3 contains 15 residues. In DNA form, the CDR3 reads TGTGCCAGTAGTTCGTGGGGCCCGAATGGGTACGAGCAGTACTTC. It yields the protein CASSSWGPNGYEQYF. The full variable domain, in which reference TRBV19 and TRBJ2-7 provide the parts outside the CDR3, is DGGITQSPKYLFRKEGQNVTLSCEQNLNHDAMYWYRQDPGQGLRLIYYSQIVNDFQKGDIAEGYSVSREKKESFPLTVTSAQKNPTAFYLCASSSWGPNGYEQYFGPGTRLTVT.

This chain uses TRBV10-3 with TRBJ2-5, with TRBD2 identical over 11 bases. The junction had 4 bases not matched to a gene; V was cut back by 6 bases and J by 1 base. Germline V gene sequence: CDR1 ENHRY, CDR2 SYGVKD. The CDR3 consists of 15 residues. Here the CDR3 reads CAISLLAGAQETQYF. In DNA, the CDR3 is TGTGCCATCAGCTTACTAGCGGGGGCCCAAGAGACCCAGTACTTC.

In DNA, the CDR3 is TGTGCCAGCAGTTACTCCGGACTAGCGGGGGGCCGGAGCTCCTACAATGAGCAGTTCTTC. Translated, it gives CASSYSGLAGGRSSYNEQFF. V gene TRBV6-2 or TRBV6-3 combines with J gene TRBJ2-1; 14 nucleotides match TRBD2. CDR1 and CDR2 from the germline V gene are MNHEY and SVGEGT. The CDR3 covers 20 residues. Losses at the gene ends were 0 bases for V and 0 bases for J; bases not matched to a gene: 7.

This chain uses TRBV7-2 with TRBJ2-1, with D possibly being TRBD1 (5 bases). V lost 3 bases and J 8 bases, leaving 14 bases between the germline ends. Germline CDR1 and CDR2: SGHTA and FQGNSA. The CDR3 runs to 14 residues. The CDR3 reads CASSFVSWGYEQFF. The CDR3 nucleotides read TGTGCCAGCAGCTTCGTGAGCTGGGGCTATGAGCAGTTCTTC.

V is TRBV18 and J is TRBJ1-3; D perhaps matches TRBD1 (6 bases). The germline CDR1 and CDR2 sequences are KGHSH and LQKENI. The germline V and J ends were trimmed by 6 bases and 3 bases, with 12 bases remaining between them. The CDR3 contains 14 residues. DNA for the CDR3: TGTGCCAGCTCCCAGGGGATCGGTGGAAACACCATATATTTT. Encoded protein: CASSQGIGGNTIYF.

V is TRBV24-1 and J is TRBJ2-2; tentative D call: TRBD1 (5 bases). The CDR3 spans 14 residues. CDR1 and CDR2 (germline): KGHDR, SFDVKD. Trimming took 4 bases from V and 6 from J, leaving 11 bases between them. The DNA for the CDR3 is TGTGCCACCAGTGAAAAGGGGAAGGCCGGGGAGCTGTTTTTT. Residues: CATSEKGKAGELFF.

This clone was found once. The chain employs TRBV10-1 and TRBJ2-1, with D uncertain. The germline V gene encodes CDR1 WNHNN and CDR2 SYGVQD (reference sequence). This CDR3 comprises 14 residues. The DNA of the CDR3 is TGCCCCCTGTGGCGGCCCAACTCCTACAATGAGCAGTTCTTC. This translates into CPLWRPNSYNEQFF.

In this sample, this clone turned up a few times. CDR3 sequence: CASSRHRTGLEKQYF. For the CDR3, the DNA is TGCGCCAGCAGTAGACACAGGACAGGTCTAGAGAAGCAGTACTTC. The rearrangement links TRBV10-1 to TRBJ2-7, with 7 bases that match TRBD1. After removal of 5 bases from V and 8 bases from J, the junction contained 15 bases not matched to a gene. This CDR3 is 15 amino acids long. In germline, CDR1 is WNHNN, CDR2 SYGVQD (reference sequence).

V usage is TRBV11-3 and J usage is TRBJ1-1; D call uncertain. There are 14 residues in the CDR3. V gave up 3 bases and J gave up 0 bases, with 8 bases separating them. Germline V gene sequence: CDR1 SGHNT, CDR2 YENEEA. As DNA, the CDR3 is TGTGCCAGCAGCTTTCGAGGAGTGAACACTGAAGCTTTCTTT. As protein: CASSFRGVNTEAFF. The full variable domain, with the rest looked up from reference TRBV11-3 and TRBJ1-1, is EAGVVQSPRYKIIEKKQPVAFWCNPISGHNTLYWYLQNLGQGPELLIRYENEEAVDDSQLPKDRFSAERLKGVDSTLKIQPAELGDSAVYLCASSFRGVNTEAFFGQGTRLTVV.

The chain employs TRBV28 and TRBJ2-3, with D possibly being TRBD2 (6 bases). Trimming shortened V by 5 bases and J by 2 bases, and 17 bases separated the two germline ends. The germline V gene encodes CDR1 MDHEN and CDR2 SYDVKM. The CDR3 extends over 16 amino acids. CDR3 sequence: CASSPTLSGFTDTQYF. CDR3 DNA: TGTGCCAGCAGTCCAACCCTTAGCGGATTCACAGATACGCAGTATTTT.

The chain combines TRBV9 with TRBJ1-2; TRBD1 agrees at 8 bases. This CDR3 spans 14 amino acids. CDR1 and CDR2 (germline): SGDLS, YYNGEE. Germline trimming cut 4 bases from V and 5 bases from J; bases unmatched to any gene: 7. CDR3 region: CASSPRTGIYGYTF. In DNA, the CDR3 is TGTGCCAGCAGCCCTCGGACAGGGATATATGGCTACACCTTC.

This clone was seen only a few times. The chain recombines TRBV7-3 with TRBJ2-1; 8 nucleotides align to TRBD1. Per the germline V gene, CDR1 is SGHTA and CDR2 is FQGTGA. The CDR3 spans 15 residues. Trimming cost V 3 bases and J 5 bases; bases outside gene matches: 6. CDR3 residues: CASSLTGEANNEQFF. The CDR3 DNA sequence: TGTGCCAGCAGCTTGACAGGGGAGGCCAACAATGAGCAGTTCTTC.

J is TRBJ2-7 and V is TRBV6-5; 9 bases are shared with TRBD1. V was pared by 8 bases and J by 7 bases, with 15 bases of the junction left unmatched. The germline gives CDR1 MNHEY, CDR2 SVGAGI. The CDR3 length is 15 residues. This chain's CDR3 is CASSSEGQGISEQYF. The CDR3 DNA is TGTGCCAGCTCCTCGGAGGGACAGGGAATATCGGAGCAGTACTTC.

The rearrangement uses TRBV18 and TRBJ1-4; TRBD1 agrees at 9 bases. Germline V CDR1 and CDR2: KGHSH, LQKENI. V shed 6 bases, J shed 2 bases, and the junction held 4 bases outside the gene matches. This CDR3 is built from 15 residues. The CDR3 DNA reads TGTGCCAGCTCGCCTGGGACAGGGACTAATGAAAAACTGTTTTTT. Translating it yields CASSPGTGTNEKLFF.

This clone was recorded a few times. This rearrangement joins TRBV14 to TRBJ2-7; no clear D. Germline V lookup: CDR1 SGHDN, CDR2 FVKESK. The CDR3 is made up of 11 amino acids. Between the trimmed V and J ends, which lost 0 bases and 6 bases, there was a span of 3 bases. The CDR3 DNA is TGTGCCAGCAGCCAAGACAGCGAGCAGTACTTC. This sequence encodes CASSQDSEQYF.